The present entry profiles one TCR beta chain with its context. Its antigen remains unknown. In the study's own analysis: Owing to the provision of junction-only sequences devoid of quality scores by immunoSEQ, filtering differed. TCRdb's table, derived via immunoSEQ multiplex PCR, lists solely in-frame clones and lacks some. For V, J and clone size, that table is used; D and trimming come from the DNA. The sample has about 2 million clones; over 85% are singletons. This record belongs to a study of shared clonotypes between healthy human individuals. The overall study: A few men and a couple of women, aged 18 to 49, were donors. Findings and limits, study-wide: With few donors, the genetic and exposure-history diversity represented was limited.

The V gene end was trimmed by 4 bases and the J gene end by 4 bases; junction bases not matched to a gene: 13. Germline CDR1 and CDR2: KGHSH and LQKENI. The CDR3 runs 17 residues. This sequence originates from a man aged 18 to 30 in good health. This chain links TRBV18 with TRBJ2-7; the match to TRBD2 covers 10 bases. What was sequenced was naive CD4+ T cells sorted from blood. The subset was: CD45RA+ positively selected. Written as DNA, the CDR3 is TGTGCCAGCTCACAACAGGCCCTAGCGGGAGTTTTATACGAGCAGTACTTC. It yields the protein CASSQQALAGVLYEQYF. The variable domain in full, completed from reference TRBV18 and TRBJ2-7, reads NAGVMQNPRHLVRRRGQEARLRCSPMKGHSHVYWYRQLPEEGLKFMVYLQKENIIDESGMPKERFSAEFPKEGPSILRIQQVVRGDSAAYFCASSQQALAGVLYEQYFGPGTRLTVT.